Listed here are 11 T cell receptor beta chains from one sample, sequenced in a study of monozygotic twins with inflammatory bowel disease. TCRdb reanalyzed the 5' RACE reads and collapses them to one entry per CDR3 protein, without DNA. The listing records roughly 330,000 distinct CDR3 sequences. The sample was blood. These receptors originate from a human donor with ulcerative colitis or Crohn's disease, or a healthy co-twin of an affected twin (not recorded which).

V and J are TRBV18 and TRBJ1-2; TCRdb reports TRBD1, a call that lacks DNA to check it against. CDR3 size: 16 residues. Germline CDR1 KGHSH, CDR2 LQKENI. Here the CDR3 reads CASSPGGITGEEGYTF.

The chain recombines TRBV10-3 with TRBJ2-1; TCRdb calls TRBD2, which cannot be checked without DNA. In germline, CDR1 is ENHRY, CDR2 SYGVKD. The CDR3 spans 17 residues. CDR3 protein: CAISEGYAGGTYNEQFF.

The rearrangement joins TRBV20-1 to TRBJ1-5. The CDR3 is 13 residues long. CDR1 and CDR2 from the germline V gene are DFQATT and SNEGSKA (reference sequence). This chain's CDR3 is CSARAESGQPQHF.

The chain employs TRBV24-1 and TRBJ2-5; TCRdb's D call of TRBD1 is untestable without DNA. This CDR3 contains 15 residues. Germline V gene data show CDR1 as KGHDR and CDR2 as SFDVKD. This CDR3 is CATSGSGGLGETQYF.

The V gene is TRBV5-1, the J gene TRBJ2-7; the D call from TCRdb, TRBD1, cannot be confirmed without DNA. Germline V gene data show CDR1 as SGHRS and CDR2 as YFSETQ. CDR3 length: 14 amino acids. CDR3 protein: CASSWGPGVYEQYF.

The chain carries TRBV9 and TRBJ2-7; TCRdb picks TRBD1, but there is no DNA to check that call. This CDR3 is 15 amino acids long. Per the germline V gene, CDR1 is SGDLS and CDR2 is YYNGEE. The CDR3 region is CASSARQVENHEQYF.

The chain recombines TRBV12-3 or TRBV12-4 with TRBJ1-1; TCRdb gives TRBD1 as the D gene, but with no DNA this cannot be confirmed. The CDR3 has 14 amino acids. The CDR3 loop reads CASSLNFGGTEAFF.

The chain links TRBV20-1 to TRBJ2-7; TCRdb's D call, TRBD1, is unchecked because there is no DNA. Germline CDR1 and CDR2: DFQATT and SNEGSKA (reference sequence). The CDR3 spans 12 residues. The CDR3 sequence is CSAGQGMNEQYF.

The chain employs TRBV20-1 and TRBJ1-5; no DNA is available, so the TRBD1 call from TCRdb remains unchecked. The germline CDR1 and CDR2 sequences are DFQATT and SNEGSKA (reference sequence). This CDR3 region has 14 residues. CDR3 sequence reads: CSASASQGLQPQHF.

V usage is TRBV6-1 and J usage is TRBJ1-2. This CDR3 region has 16 residues. Germline V gene data show CDR1 as MNHNS and CDR2 as SASEGT. CDR3 region: CASSEGSLLALYGYTF.

V usage is TRBV3-1 and J usage is TRBJ1-4; lacking DNA, the TRBD1 call made by TCRdb goes unchecked. Germline V CDR1 and CDR2: LGHDT, YNNKEL (reference sequence). The CDR3 totals 16 residues. The CDR3 loop reads CASSQDIGTGGEKLFF.